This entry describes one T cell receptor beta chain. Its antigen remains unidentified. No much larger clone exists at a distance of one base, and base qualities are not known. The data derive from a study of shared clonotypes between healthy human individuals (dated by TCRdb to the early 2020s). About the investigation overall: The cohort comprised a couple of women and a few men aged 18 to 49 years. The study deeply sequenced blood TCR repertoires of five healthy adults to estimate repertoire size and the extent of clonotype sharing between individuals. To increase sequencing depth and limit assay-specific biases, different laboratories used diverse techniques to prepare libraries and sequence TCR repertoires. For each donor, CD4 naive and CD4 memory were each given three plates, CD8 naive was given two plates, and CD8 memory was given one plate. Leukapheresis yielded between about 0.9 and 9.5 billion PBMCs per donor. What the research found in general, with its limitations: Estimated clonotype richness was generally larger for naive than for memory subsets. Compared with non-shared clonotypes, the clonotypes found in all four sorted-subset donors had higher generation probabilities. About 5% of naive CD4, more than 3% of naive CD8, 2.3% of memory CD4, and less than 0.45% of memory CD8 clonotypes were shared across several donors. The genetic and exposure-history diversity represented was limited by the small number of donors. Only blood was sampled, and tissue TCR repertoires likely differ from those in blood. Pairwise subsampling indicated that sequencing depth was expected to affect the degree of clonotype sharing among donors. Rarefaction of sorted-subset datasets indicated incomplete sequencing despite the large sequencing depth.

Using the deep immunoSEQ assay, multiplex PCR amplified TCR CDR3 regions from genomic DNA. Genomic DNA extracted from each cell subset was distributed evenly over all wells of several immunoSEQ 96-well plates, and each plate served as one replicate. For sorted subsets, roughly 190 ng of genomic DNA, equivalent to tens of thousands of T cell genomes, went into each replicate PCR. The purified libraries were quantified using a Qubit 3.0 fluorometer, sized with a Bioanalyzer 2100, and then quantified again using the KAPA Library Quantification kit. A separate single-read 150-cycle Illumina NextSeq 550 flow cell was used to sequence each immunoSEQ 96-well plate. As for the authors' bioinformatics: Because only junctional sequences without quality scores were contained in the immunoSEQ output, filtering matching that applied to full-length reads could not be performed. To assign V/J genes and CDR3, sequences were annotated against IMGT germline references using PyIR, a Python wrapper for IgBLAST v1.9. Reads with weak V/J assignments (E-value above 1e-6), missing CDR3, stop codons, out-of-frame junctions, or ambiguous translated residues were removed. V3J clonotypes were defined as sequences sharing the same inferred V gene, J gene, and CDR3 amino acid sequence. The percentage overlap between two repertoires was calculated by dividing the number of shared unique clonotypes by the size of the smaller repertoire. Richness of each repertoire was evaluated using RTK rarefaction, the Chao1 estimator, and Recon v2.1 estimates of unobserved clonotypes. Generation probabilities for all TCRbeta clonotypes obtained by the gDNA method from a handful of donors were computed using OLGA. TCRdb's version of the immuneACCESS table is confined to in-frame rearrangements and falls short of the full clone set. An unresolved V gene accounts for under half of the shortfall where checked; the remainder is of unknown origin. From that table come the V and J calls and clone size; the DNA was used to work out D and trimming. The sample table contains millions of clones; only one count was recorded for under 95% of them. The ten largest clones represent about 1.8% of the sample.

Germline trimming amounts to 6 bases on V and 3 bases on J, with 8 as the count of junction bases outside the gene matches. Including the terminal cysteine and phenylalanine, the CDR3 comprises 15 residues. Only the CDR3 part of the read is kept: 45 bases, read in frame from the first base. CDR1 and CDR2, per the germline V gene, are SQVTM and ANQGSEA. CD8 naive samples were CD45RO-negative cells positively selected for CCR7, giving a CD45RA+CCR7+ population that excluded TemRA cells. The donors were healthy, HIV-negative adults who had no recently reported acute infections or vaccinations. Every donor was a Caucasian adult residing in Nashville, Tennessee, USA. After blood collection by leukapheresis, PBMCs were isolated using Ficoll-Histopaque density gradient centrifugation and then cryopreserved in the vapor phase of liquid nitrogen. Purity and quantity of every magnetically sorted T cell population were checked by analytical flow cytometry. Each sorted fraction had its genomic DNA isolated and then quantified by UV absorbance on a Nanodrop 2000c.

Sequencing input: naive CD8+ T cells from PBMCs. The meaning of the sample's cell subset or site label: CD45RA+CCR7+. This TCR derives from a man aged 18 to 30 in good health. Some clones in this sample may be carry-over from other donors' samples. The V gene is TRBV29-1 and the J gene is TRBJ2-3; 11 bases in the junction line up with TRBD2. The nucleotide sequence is TGCAGCGTAGTAGCGGGAGGGCCATTAACAGATACGCAGTATTTT. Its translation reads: CSVVAGGPLTDTQYF.